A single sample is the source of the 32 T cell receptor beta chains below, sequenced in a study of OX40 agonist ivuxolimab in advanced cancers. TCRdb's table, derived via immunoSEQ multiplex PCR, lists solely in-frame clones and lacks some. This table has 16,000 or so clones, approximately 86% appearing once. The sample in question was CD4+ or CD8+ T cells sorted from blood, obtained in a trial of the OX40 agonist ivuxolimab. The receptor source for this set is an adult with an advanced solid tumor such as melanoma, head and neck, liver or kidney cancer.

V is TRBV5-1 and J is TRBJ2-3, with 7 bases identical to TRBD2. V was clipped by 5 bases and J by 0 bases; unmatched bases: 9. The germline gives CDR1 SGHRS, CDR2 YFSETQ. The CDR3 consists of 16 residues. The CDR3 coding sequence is TGCGCCAGCAGTTCCAACCGCGGGGGAAGCACAGATACGCAGTATTTT. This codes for CASSSNRGGSTDTQYF.

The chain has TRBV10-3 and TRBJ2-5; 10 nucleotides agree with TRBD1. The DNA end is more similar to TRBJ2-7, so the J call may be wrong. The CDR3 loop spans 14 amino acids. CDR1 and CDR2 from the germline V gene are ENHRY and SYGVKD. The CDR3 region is CAISADRGVSEQYF. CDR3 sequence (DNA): TGTGCCATCAGTGCGGACAGGGGGGTAAGCGAGCAGTACTTC.

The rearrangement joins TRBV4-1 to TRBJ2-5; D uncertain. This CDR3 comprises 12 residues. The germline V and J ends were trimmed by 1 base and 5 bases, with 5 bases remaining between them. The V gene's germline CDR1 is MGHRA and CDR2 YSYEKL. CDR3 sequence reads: CASSQVEETQYF. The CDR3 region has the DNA TGCGCCAGCAGCCAAGTGGAGGAGACCCAGTACTTC.

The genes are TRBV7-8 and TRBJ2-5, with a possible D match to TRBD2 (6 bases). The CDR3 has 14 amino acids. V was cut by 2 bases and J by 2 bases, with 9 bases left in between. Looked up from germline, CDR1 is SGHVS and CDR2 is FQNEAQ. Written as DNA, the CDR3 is TGTGCCAGCAGCTTATCGGAGGGGCAAGAGACCCAGTACTTC. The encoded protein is CASSLSEGQETQYF.

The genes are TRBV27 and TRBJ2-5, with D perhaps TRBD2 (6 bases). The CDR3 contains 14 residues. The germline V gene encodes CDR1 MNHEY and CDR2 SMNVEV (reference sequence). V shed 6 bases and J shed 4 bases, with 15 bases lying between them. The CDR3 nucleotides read TGTGCCAGCAGGGGGACTGACAGCAGAGAGACCCAGTACTTC. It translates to CASRGTDSRETQYF.

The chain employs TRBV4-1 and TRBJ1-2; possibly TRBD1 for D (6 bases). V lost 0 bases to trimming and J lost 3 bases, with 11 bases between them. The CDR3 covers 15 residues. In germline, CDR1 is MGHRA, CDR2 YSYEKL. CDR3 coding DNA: TGCGCCAGCAGCCAAGACGAAACAGGGTACTATGGCTACACCTTC. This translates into CASSQDETGYYGYTF.

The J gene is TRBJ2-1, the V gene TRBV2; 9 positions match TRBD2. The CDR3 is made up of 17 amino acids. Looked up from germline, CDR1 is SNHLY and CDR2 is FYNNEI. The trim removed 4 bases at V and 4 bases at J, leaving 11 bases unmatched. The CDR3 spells CASSGIAGALLYNEQFF. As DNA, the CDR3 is TGTGCCAGCAGTGGCATAGCGGGGGCTTTGCTGTACAATGAGCAGTTCTTC.

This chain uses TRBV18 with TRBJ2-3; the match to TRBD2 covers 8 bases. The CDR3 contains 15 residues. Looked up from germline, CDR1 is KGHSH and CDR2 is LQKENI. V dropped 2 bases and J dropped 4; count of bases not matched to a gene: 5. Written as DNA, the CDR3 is TGTGCCAGCTCACCAGGCGGGAGGAATCCAGATACGCAGTATTTT. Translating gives CASSPGGRNPDTQYF.

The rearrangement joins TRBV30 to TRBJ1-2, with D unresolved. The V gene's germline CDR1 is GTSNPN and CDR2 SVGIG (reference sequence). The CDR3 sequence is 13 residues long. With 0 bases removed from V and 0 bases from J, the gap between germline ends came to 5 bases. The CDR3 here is CAWSVEANYGYTF. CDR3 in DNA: TGTGCCTGGAGTGTTGAGGCTAACTATGGCTACACCTTC.

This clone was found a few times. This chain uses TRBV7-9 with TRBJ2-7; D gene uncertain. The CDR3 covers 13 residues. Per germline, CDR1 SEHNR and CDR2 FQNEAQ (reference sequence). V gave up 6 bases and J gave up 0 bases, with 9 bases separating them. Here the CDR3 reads CASRGRSSYEQYF. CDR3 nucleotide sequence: TGTGCCAGCAGGGGCAGGAGCTCCTACGAGCAGTACTTC.

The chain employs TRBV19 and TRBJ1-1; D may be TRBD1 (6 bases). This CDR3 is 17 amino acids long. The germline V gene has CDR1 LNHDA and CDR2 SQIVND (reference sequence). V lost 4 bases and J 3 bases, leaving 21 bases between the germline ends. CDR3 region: CASSTSYRQDLDTEAFF. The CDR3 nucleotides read TGTGCCAGTAGTACCTCGTATCGACAGGATTTGGACACTGAAGCTTTCTTT.

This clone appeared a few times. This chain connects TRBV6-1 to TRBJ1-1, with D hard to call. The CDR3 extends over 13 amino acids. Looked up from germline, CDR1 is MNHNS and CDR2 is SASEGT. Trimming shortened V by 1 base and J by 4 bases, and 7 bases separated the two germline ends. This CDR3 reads CASSEGYGTEAFF. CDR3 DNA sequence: TGTGCCAGCAGTGAAGGTTACGGCACTGAAGCTTTCTTT.

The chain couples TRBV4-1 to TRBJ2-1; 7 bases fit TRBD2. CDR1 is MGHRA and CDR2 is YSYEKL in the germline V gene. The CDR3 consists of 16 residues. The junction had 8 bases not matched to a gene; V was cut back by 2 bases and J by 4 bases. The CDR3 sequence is CASSQLWREPYNEQFF. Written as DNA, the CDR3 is TGCGCCAGCAGCCAACTGTGGCGGGAGCCTTACAATGAGCAGTTCTTC.

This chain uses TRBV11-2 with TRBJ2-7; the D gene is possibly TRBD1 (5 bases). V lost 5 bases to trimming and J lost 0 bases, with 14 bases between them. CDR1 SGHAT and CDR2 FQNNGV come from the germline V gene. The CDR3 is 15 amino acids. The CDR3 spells CASSISQASSYEQYF. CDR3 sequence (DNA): TGTGCCAGCAGCATTTCACAGGCCAGCTCCTACGAGCAGTACTTC.

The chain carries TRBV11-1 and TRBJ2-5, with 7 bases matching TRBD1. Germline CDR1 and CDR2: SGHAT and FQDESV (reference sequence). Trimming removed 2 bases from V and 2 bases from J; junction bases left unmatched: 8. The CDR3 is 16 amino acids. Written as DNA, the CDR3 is TGTGCCAGCAGCTTATCAGTCGACAGGGATCAAGAGACCCAGTACTTC. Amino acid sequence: CASSLSVDRDQETQYF.

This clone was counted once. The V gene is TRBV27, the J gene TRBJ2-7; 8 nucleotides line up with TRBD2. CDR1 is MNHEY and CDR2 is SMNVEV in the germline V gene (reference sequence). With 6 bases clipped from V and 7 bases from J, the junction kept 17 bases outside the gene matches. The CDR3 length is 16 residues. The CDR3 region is CASSPDGLALTGEQYF. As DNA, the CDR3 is TGTGCCAGCAGCCCCGACGGACTAGCTCTAACCGGGGAGCAGTACTTC.

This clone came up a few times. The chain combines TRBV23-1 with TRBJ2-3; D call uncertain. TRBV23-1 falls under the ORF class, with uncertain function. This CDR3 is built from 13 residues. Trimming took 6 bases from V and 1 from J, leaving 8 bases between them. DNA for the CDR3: TGCGCCAGCAGAAATTCCCGCACAGATACGCAGTATTTT. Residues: CASRNSRTDTQYF.

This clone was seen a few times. The CDR3 coding sequence is TGCAGCGCAACGAGGACTAGCGGAGAAAACATTCAGTACTTC. Translating gives CSATRTSGENIQYF. This sequence joins TRBV29-1 and TRBJ2-4, with 10 bases matching TRBD2. Germline CDR1 reads SQVTM; CDR2 reads ANQGSEA. The V segment lost 7 bases and the J segment 5 bases; nucleotides outside the gene matches: 8. The CDR3 is made up of 14 amino acids.

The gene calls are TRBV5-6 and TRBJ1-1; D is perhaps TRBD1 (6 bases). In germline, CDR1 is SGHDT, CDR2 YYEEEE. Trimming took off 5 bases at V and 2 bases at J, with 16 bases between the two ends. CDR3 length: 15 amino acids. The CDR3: CASRYRDMRNTEAFF. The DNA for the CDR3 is TGTGCCAGCAGATACCGGGACATGAGAAACACTGAAGCTTTCTTT.

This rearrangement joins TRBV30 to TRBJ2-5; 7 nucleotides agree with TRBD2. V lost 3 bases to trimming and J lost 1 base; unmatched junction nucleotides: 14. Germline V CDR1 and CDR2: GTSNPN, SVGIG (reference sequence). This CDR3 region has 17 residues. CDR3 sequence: CAWSHSGWSLIQETQYF. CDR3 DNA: TGTGCCTGGAGCCATAGCGGGTGGTCCCTGATCCAAGAGACCCAGTACTTC.

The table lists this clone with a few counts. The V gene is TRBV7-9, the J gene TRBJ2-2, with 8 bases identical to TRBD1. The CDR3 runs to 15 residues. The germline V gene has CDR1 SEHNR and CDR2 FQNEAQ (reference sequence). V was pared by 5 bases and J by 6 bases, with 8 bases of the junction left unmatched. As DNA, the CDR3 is TGTGCCAGCAGCCCCGGACAGGGAAGTCCCGGGGAGCTGTTTTTT. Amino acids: CASSPGQGSPGELFF. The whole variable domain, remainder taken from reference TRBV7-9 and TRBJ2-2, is DTGVSQNPRHKITKRGQNVTFRCDPISEHNRLYWYRQTLGQGPEFLTYFQNEAQLEKSRLLSDRFSAERPKGSFSTLEIQRTEQGDSAMYLCASSPGQGSPGELFFGEGSRLTVL.

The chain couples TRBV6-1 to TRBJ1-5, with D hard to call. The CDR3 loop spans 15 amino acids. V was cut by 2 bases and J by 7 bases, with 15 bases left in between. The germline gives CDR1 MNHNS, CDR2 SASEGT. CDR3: CASSESAGTSQPQHF. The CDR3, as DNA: TGTGCCAGCAGTGAATCGGCAGGAACAAGCCAGCCCCAGCATTTT.

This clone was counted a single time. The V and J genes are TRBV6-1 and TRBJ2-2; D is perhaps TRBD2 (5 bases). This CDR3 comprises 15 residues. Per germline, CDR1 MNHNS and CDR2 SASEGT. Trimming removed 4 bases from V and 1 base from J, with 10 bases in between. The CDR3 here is CASSARSGNTGELFF. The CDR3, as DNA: TGTGCCAGCAGTGCGAGGAGCGGGAACACCGGGGAGCTGTTTTTT.

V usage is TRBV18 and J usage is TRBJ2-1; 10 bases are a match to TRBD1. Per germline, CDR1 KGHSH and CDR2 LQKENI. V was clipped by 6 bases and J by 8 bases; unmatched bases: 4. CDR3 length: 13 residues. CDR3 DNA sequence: TGTGCCAGCTCCTCGACAGGGGGCTATGAGCAGTTCTTC. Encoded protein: CASSSTGGYEQFF.

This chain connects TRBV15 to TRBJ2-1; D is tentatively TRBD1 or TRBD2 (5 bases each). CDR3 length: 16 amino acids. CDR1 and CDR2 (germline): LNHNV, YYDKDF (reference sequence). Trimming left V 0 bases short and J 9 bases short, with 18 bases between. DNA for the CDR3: TGTGCCACCAGCAGAGATTTAGGCAGGGCGGGCAGTGAGCAGTTCTTC. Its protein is CATSRDLGRAGSEQFF. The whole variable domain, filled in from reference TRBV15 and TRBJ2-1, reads DAMVIQNPRYQVTQFGKPVTLSCSQTLNHNVMYWYQQKSSQAPKLLFHYYDKDFNNEADTPDNFQSRRPNTSFCFLDIRSPGLGDTAMYLCATSRDLGRAGSEQFFGPGTRLTVL.

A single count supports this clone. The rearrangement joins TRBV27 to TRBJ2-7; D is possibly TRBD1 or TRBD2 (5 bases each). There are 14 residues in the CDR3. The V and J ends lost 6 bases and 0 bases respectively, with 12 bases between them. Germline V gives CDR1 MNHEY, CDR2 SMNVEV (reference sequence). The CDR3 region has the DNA TGTGCCAGCAGCCGGTCAGGGAGCTCCTACGAGCAGTACTTC. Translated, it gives CASSRSGSSYEQYF.

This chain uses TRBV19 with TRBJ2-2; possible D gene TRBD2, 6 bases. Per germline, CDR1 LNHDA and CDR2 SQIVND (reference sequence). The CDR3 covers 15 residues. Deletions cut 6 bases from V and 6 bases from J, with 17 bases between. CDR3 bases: TGTGCCAGTAGAACTATAGCCCGGGAGTCCGGGGAGCTGTTTTTT. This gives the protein CASRTIARESGELFF.

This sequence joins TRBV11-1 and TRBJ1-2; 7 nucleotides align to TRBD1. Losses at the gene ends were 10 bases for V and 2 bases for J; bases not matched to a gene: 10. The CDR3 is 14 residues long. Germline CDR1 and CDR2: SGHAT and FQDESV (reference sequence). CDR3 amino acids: CATYTGDRNYGYTF. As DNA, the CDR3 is TGTGCCACCTATACAGGGGATCGGAACTATGGCTACACCTTC.

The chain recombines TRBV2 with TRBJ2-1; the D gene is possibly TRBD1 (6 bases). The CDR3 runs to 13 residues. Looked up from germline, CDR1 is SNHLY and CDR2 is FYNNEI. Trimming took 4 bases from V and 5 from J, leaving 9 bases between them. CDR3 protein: CASSAGQNNEQFF. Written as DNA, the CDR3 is TGTGCCAGCAGTGCCGGACAGAACAATGAGCAGTTCTTC.

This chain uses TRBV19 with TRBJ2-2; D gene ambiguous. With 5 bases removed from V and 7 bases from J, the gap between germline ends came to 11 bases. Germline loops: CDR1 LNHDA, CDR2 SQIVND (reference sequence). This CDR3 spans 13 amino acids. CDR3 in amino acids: CASSWARGGELFF. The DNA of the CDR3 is TGTGCCAGTAGTTGGGCCCGTGGCGGGGAGCTGTTTTTT.

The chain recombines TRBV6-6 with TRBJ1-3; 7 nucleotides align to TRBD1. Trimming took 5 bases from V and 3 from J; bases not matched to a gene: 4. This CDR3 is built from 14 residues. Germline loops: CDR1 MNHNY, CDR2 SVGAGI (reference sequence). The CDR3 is CASSKQGDGNTIYF. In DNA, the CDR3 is TGTGCCAGCAGTAAGCAGGGGGATGGAAACACCATATATTTT.

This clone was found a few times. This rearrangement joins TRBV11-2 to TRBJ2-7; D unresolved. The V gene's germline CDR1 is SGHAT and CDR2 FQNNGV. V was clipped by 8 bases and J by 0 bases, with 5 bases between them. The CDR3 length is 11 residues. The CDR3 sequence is CASGISYEQYF. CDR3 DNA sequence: TGTGCCAGCGGGATCTCCTACGAGCAGTACTTC.